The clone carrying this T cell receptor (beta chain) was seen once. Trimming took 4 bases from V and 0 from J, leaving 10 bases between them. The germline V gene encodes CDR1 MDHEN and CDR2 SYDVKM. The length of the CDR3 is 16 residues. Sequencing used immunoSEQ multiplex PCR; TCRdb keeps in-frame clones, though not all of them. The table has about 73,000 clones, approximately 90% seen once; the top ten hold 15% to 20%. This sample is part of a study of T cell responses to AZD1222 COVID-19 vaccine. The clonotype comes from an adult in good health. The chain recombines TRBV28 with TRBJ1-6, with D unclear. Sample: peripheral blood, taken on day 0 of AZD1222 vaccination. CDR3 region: CASSWFGSSYNSPLHF. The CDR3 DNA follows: TGTGCCAGCAGTTGGTTCGGGAGCTCCTATAATTCACCCCTCCACTTT.